Listed below are T cell receptor beta chains from one sample, sequenced in a study of immune evolution from preneoplasia to lung adenocarcinoma. Clones were read by immunoSEQ multiplex PCR, and TCRdb kept only the in-frame ones, dropping some. This table has about 41,000 clones, around 80% appearing once. The sample was FFPE invasive lung adenocarcinoma tissue. Every receptor here comes from a person between 60 and 69 years old with lung adenocarcinoma. The CDR3 runs from the conserved cysteine through the conserved F or W. Each record gives: D gene, clone size, CDR3 length, J gene, V gene, CDR3 protein, CDR3 DNA. D genes are given only for firm matches. Size values are once, few and many counts, or a class for expanded clones, and some rows have none.

D: .; size: .; length: 17; J: TRBJ1-5; V: TRBV18; CDR3: CASSPPQGLVGNQPQHF; DNA: TGTGCCAGCTCACCACCGCAGGGGCTGGTGGGCAATCAGCCCCAGCATTTT
D: .; size: .; length: 12; J: TRBJ2-7; V: TRBV28; CDR3: CASSLSGYEQYF; DNA: TGTGCCAGCAGTTTATCGGGCTACGAGCAGTACTTC
D: TRBD2; size: .; length: 16; J: TRBJ2-6; V: TRBV19; CDR3: CASSSGGGTGANVLTF; DNA: TGTGCCAGTAGTTCCGGGGGGGGCACCGGGGCCAACGTCCTGACTTTC
D: .; size: few; length: 14; J: TRBJ1-3; V: TRBV4-1; CDR3: CASSHIYEANTIYF; DNA: TGCGCCAGCAGCCACATCTACGAGGCAAACACCATATATTTT
D: .; size: .; length: 12; J: TRBJ1-1; V: TRBV7-2; CDR3: CASSLGRLEAFF; DNA: TGTGCCAGCAGCTTAGGACGGTTAGAAGCTTTCTTT
D: .; size: .; length: 14; J: TRBJ2-2; V: TRBV9; CDR3: CASSVVTDTGELFF; DNA: TGTGCCAGCAGCGTAGTAACAGACACCGGGGAGCTGTTTTTT
D: TRBD1; size: .; length: 13; J: TRBJ1-2; V: TRBV6-6; CDR3: CASSSGQNYGYTF; DNA: TGTGCCAGCAGTTCGGGACAGAACTATGGCTACACCTTC
D: .; size: .; length: 14; J: TRBJ1-4; V: TRBV5-1; CDR3: CASSLGPSDEKLFF; DNA: TGCGCCAGCAGCTTGGGGCCGAGTGATGAAAAACTGTTTTTT
D: .; size: .; length: 13; J: TRBJ1-2; V: TRBV12-5; CDR3: CASARDGGYGYTF; DNA: TGTGCTAGTGCCAGGGACGGGGGCTATGGCTACACCTTC
D: .; size: .; length: 14; J: TRBJ1-4; V: TRBV12-5; CDR3: CASGSGTRGEKLFF; DNA: TGTGCTAGTGGCTCCGGGACCAGGGGTGAAAAACTGTTTTTT
D: .; size: .; length: 14; J: TRBJ1-1; V: TRBV15; CDR3: CATNQGHFITEAFF; DNA: TGTGCCACCAATCAGGGACACTTTATCACTGAAGCTTTCTTT
D: .; size: .; length: 11; J: TRBJ2-7; V: TRBV18; CDR3: CASSAYYEQYF; DNA: TGTGCCAGCTCAGCCTACTACGAGCAGTACTTC
D: .; size: .; length: 11; J: TRBJ2-5; V: TRBV10-3; CDR3: CAISELETQYF; DNA: TGTGCCATCAGTGAGCTGGAGACCCAGTACTTC
D: .; size: .; length: 14; J: TRBJ2-6; V: TRBV7-2; CDR3: CASSSVSGANVLTF; DNA: TGTGCCAGCAGCTCTGTATCTGGGGCCAACGTCCTGACTTTC
D: .; size: .; length: 12; J: TRBJ2-7; V: TRBV7-1; CDR3: CASSPTGDEQYF; DNA: TGTGCCAGCAGCCCCACCGGGGACGAGCAGTACTTC
D: .; size: .; length: 11; J: TRBJ2-7; V: TRBV7-9; CDR3: CASSGAYEQYF; DNA: TGTGCCAGCAGCGGGGCTTACGAGCAGTACTTC